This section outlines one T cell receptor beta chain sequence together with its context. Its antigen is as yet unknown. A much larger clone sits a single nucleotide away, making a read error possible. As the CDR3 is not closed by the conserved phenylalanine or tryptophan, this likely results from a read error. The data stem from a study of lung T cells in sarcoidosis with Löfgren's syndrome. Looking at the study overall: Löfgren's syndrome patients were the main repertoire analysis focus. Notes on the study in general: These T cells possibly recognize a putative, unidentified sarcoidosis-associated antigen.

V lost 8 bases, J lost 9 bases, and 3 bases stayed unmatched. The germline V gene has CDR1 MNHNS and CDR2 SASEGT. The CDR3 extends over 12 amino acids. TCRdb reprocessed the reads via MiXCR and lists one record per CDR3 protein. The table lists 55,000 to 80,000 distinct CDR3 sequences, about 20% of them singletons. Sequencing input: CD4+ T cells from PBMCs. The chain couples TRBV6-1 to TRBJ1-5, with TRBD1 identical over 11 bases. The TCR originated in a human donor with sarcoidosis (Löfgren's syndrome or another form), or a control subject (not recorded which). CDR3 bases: TGTGCCAGCGGACAGGGGGCCTTGCCCCAGCATCTT. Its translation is CASGQGALPQHL.